This T cell receptor beta chain was retrieved from a study of cytomegalovirus exposure and HLA in healthy donors. The germline CDR1 and CDR2 sequences are MGHRA and YSYEKL. Trimming stripped 4 bases from V and 0 bases from J, with 14 bases between. The CDR3 contains 16 residues. Amplification used 60 Vbeta primers and 13 Jbeta primers. Here immunoSEQ multiplex PCR was the method, and the copy in TCRdb shows in-frame clones only, minus some. Among about 67,000 clones listed, around 67% were seen once. The receptor was derived from a woman aged 25 to 39 in good health and CMV-seronegative. Sequenced: PBMCs. The chain is built from TRBV4-1 and TRBJ2-3, with a weak D call TRBD2 (6 bases). CDR3 nucleotide sequence: TGCGCCAGCAGCCCCCACGGAGGGTCTAGCACAGATACGCAGTATTTT. It specifies CASSPHGGSSTDTQYF.